This TCR beta chain was observed in a study of a mutant IDH1 vaccine in newly diagnosed glioma. This clone was seen only a few times. Its antigen is currently unknown. The table came from immunoSEQ multiplex PCR; TCRdb's copy has only in-frame clones and leaves some out. Of 20,000 to 25,000 clones detected, 82% appear once; the ten largest clones hold under 15%. Time point reported: week 23, last vaccination. In every dose of vaccine, 300 ug of mutant IDH1 20-mer peptide was given alongside topical imiquimod. After removal of 5 bases from V and 0 bases from J, the junction contained 3 bases not matched to a gene. This CDR3 is 15 amino acids long. Germline values: CDR1 ENHRY, CDR2 SYGVKD.

Source: PBMCs, taken from a glioma patient whose treatment included an IDH1 peptide vaccine. This chain uses TRBV10-3 with TRBJ2-1, with 8 bases aligning to TRBD2. The sequence derives from a man aged 25-40 years with glioma. CDR3 amino acids: CAISPSGSSYNEQFF. In DNA form, the CDR3 reads TGTGCCATCAGTCCGAGCGGGAGCTCCTACAATGAGCAGTTCTTC.